Below, one T cell receptor (beta chain) is given with its context. Sequencing was performed with immunoSEQ multiplex PCR; in TCRdb, only in-frame clones are kept and a portion is missing. The sample carries under 200,000 clones, approximately 80% recorded once. V lost 3 bases to trimming and J lost 7 bases; unmatched junction nucleotides: 14. The CDR3 sequence is 18 residues long. Germline loops: CDR1 SGHNT, CDR2 YYREEE (reference sequence). The data derive from a study of blood T cell repertoires in COVID-19. This sequence joins TRBV5-4 and TRBJ1-6, with TRBD1 matching over 9 bases. Sample: peripheral blood. The source is a woman in her sixties with acute or convalescent COVID-19. In DNA form, the CDR3 reads TGTGCCAGCAGCTCGGGAAACCTACAGGGGGCAGGGAATTCACCCCTCCACTTT. Its translation: CASSSGNLQGAGNSPLHF.